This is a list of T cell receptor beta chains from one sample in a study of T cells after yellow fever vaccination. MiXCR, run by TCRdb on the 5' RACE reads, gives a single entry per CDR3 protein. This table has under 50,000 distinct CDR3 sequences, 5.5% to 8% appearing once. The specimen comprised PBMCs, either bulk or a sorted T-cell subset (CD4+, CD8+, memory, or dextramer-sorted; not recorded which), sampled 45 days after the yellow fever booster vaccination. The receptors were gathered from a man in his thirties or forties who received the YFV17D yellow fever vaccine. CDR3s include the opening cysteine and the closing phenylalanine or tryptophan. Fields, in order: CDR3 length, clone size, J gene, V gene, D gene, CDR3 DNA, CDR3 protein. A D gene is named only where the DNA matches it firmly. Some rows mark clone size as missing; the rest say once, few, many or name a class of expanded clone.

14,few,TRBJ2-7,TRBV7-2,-,TGTGCCAGCAGCTGGGACGGACCGAGAGGGGAGCAGTACTTC,CASSWDGPRGEQYF
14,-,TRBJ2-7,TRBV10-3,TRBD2,TGTGCCATCAGTGATAGCGGGAGGGCCTACGAGCAGTACTTC,CAISDSGRAYEQYF
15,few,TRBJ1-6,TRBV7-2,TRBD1,TGTGCCAGCAGCTTACAGACAGGGAATAATTCACCCCTCCACTTT,CASSLQTGNNSPLHF
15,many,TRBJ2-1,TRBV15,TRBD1,TGTGCCACCAGCAGAGATCGCACAGGGGAGAATGAGCAGTTCTTC,CATSRDRTGENEQFF
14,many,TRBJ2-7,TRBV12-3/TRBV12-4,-,TGTGCCAGCAGTTTCTTGGGGCCTGCCTACGAGCAGTACTTC,CASSFLGPAYEQYF
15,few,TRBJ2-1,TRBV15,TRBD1,TGTGCCACCAGGTTGGACAGGGGGTCCTACAATGAGCAGTTCTTC,CATRLDRGSYNEQFF
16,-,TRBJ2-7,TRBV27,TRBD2,TGTGCCAGCAGTGAACTTCAAAGCGGGAGACCCTACGAGCAGTACTTC,CASSELQSGRPYEQYF
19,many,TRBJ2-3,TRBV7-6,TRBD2,TGTGCCAGCAGCTTGGGACTAGCGGGGCTCCAAAACGGGGAAGATACGCAGTATTTT,CASSLGLAGLQNGEDTQYF
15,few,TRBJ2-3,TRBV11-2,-,TGTGCCAGCAGTTATGACTGGAGGAGGACAGATACGCAGTATTTT,CASSYDWRRTDTQYF
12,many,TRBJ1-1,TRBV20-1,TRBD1,TGCAGTGCCTACCCCAGGGGGACTGAAGCTTTCTTT,CSAYPRGTEAFF
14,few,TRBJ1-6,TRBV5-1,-,TGCGCCAGCAGCTTGGAAGGGAACAATTCACCCCTCCACTTT,CASSLEGNNSPLHF
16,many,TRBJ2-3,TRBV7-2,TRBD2,TGTGCCAGCACCCCGATGGGACTAGCGGGGAGAGATACGCAGTATTTT,CASTPMGLAGRDTQYF
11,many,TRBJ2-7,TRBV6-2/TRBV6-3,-,TGTGCCAGCAGAACCTTCTACGAGCAGTACTTC,CASRTFYEQYF
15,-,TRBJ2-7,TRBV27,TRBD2,TGTGCCAGCAGTTTACCGGGACTAGCGTCCTCCGAGCAGTACTTC,CASSLPGLASSEQYF
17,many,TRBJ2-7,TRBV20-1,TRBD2,TGCAGTGCCCCTAGTGCCCTAACTAGCGGGAGTTCGTACGAGCAGTACTTC,CSAPSALTSGSSYEQYF
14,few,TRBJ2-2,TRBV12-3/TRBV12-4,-,TGTGCCAGCAGTTTAAGTTCGAACACCGGGGAGCTGTTTTTT,CASSLSSNTGELFF
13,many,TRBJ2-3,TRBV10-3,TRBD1,TGTGCCATCAGTGAAAGGGACAGCGATACGCAGTATTTT,CAISERDSDTQYF
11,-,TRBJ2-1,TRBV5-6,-,TGTGCCAGGGGCCCAGGGAATGAGCAGTTCTTC,CARGPGNEQFF
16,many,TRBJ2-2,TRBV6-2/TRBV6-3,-,TGTGCCAGCAGTTACTGGGCAGGGAGCGGCGCCGGGGAGCTGTTTTTT,CASSYWAGSGAGELFF
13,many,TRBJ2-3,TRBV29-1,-,TGCAGCACAACACCCCTCGTGACAGATACGCAGTATTTT,CSTTPLVTDTQYF
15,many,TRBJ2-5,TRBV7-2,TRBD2,TGTGCCAGCAGCTTACTAGCGGGAGGGCCTGGGACCCAGTACTTC,CASSLLAGGPGTQYF
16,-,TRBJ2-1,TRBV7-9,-,TGTGCCAGCAGCTTGGAGGGGGAACTAGCGTACAATGAGCAGTTCTTC,CASSLEGELAYNEQFF
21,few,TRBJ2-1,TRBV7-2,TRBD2,TGTGCCAGCAGCACTAGGGGGGGGGGACTAGCGGGTTGGAGCTCCTACAATGAGCAGTTCTTC,CASSTRGGGLAGWSSYNEQFF
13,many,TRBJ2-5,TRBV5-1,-,TGCGCCAGCAGCTTGAGGATCGAGGAGACCCAGTACTTC,CASSLRIEETQYF
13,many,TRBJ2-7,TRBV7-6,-,TGTGCCAGCAGCTCCTACAGCGGCTCCGAGCAGTACTTC,CASSSYSGSEQYF
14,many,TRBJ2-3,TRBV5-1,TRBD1,TGCGCCAGCGCTCCAGGGGGCGTCCCAGATACGCAGTATTTT,CASAPGGVPDTQYF
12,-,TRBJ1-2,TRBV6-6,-,TGTGCCAGCGCAGCTTCCGGCGGTGGCTACACCTTC,CASAASGGGYTF
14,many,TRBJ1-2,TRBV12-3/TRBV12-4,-,TGTGCCAGCAGTTTCGGGGGAGGGGTCTATGGCTACACCTTC,CASSFGGGVYGYTF
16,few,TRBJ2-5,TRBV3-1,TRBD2,TGTGCCAGCAGCCAACTACTAGCGGGAGACCAAGAGACCCAGTACTTC,CASSQLLAGDQETQYF